These T cell receptor beta chains were read from a single sample in a study of CD8 T cells in Susac syndrome. Each CDR3 protein is one row after TCRdb ran MiXCR on the immunoSEQ multiplex PCR reads. Of under 110,000 distinct CDR3 sequences in the sample, 94% were seen once. Sequenced: CD8+ T cells from PBMCs. These receptors were taken from a human donor with Susac syndrome. Each CDR3 is given with its conserved first and last residue. D genes are given only for firm matches. Clone size, where shown, is once, few, many, or a class for clones that have expanded.

TRBJ2-5 | - | TRBV9 | - | TGTGCCAGCAGCCCACCCGGTGGGGGCTACCAAGAGACCCAGTACTTC | CASSPPGGGYQETQYF
TRBJ1-1 | - | TRBV12-5 | - | TGTGCTAGTGGTTTCCGACAGACAGTGAACACTGAAGCTTTCTTT | CASGFRQTVNTEAFF
TRBJ1-2 | - | TRBV2 | - | TGTGCCAGTGCCCTCGGGGGGACCGGGAATGGCTACACCTTC | CASALGGTGNGYTF
TRBJ1-1 | TRBD1 | TRBV5-1 | - | TGCGCCAGCAGCTACACCCCCGGGACAGACCGGAACACTGAAGCTTTCTTT | CASSYTPGTDRNTEAFF
TRBJ2-7 | TRBD1 | TRBV4-1 | - | TGCGCCAGCAGCCAAGAACAGGGGTACGAGCAGTACTTC | CASSQEQGYEQYF
TRBJ1-5 | TRBD1 | TRBV24-1 | - | TGTGCCACCAGTGATTCGGGACAGGGTGATCAGCCCCAGCATTTT | CATSDSGQGDQPQHF
TRBJ2-7 | - | TRBV12-3/TRBV12-4 | - | TGTGCCAGCAGTTTAGCCCTCTACGAGCAGTACTTC | CASSLALYEQYF
TRBJ2-6 | - | TRBV11-2 | few | TGTGCCAGCAGCTCGGCTGGGGCCAACGTCCTGACTTTC | CASSSAGANVLTF
TRBJ1-1 | - | TRBV6-2/TRBV6-3 | - | TGTGCCAGCAGCCCGGATTACACTGAAGCTTTCTTT | CASSPDYTEAFF
TRBJ2-1 | TRBD2 | TRBV6-1 | - | TGTGCCAGCAGTAGGACTAGCGGGGGGGCCTACAATGAGCAGTTCTTC | CASSRTSGGAYNEQFF
TRBJ1-1 | - | TRBV9 | - | TGTGCCAGCAGCCCGACCTCTAACACTGAAGCTTTCTTT | CASSPTSNTEAFF
TRBJ1-1 | - | TRBV29-1 | once | TGCAGCGTTGTGGGGTTTCAATCGAACACTGAAGCTTTCTTT | CSVVGFQSNTEAFF
TRBJ2-5 | - | TRBV21-1 | - | TGTGCCAGCAGCAAATCAAAAGAGACCCAGTACTTC | CASSKSKETQYF
TRBJ1-5 | - | TRBV27 | - | TGTGCCAGCAGTGAACGTCGGGGGAGGCCCCAGCATTTT | CASSERRGRPQHF
TRBJ2-5 | TRBD1 | TRBV5-1 | - | TGCGCCAGCAGCTATACGGCCGACAGGGTAATAGAGACCCAGTACTTC | CASSYTADRVIETQYF
TRBJ2-7 | - | TRBV12-3/TRBV12-4 | - | TGTGCCAGCAGTCTGGCGATAGGTGCTAGCGTGTATTACGAGCAGTACTTC | CASSLAIGASVYYEQYF
TRBJ2-2 | - | TRBV19 | - | TGTGCCAGTAGTATAGAGCGACACACCTCGTTCACGACCGCGAACACCGGGGAGCTGTTTTTT | CASSIERHTSFTTANTGELFF
TRBJ1-1 | TRBD1 | TRBV19 | few | TGTGCCACCCGACAGGGGAACACTGAAGCTTTCTTT | CATRQGNTEAFF
TRBJ2-7 | - | TRBV6-2/TRBV6-3 | - | TGTGCCAGCAGTTACTCGTCCCACTACGAGCAGTACTTC | CASSYSSHYEQYF
TRBJ2-1 | - | TRBV9 | - | TGTGCCAGCAGCGTAGCGGGCTTCTCCTACAATGAGCAGTTCTTC | CASSVAGFSYNEQFF
TRBJ1-3 | - | TRBV9 | - | TGTGCCAGCAGCGCGACAGGCGACTCTGGAAACACCATATATTTT | CASSATGDSGNTIYF
TRBJ1-3 | - | TRBV12-3/TRBV12-4 | - | TGTGCCAGCAGTTCGGGAACCATATATTTT | CASSSGTIYF
TRBJ1-1 | - | TRBV19 | - | TGTGCCAGTAGTATGGGGGGATCTGAAGCTTTCTTT | CASSMGGSEAFF
TRBJ2-7 | TRBD1 | TRBV29-1 | - | TGCAGCGCCCTAGGGGGCACAAGCTCCTACGAGCAGTACTTC | CSALGGTSSYEQYF